Below, 15 T cell receptor beta chains from the same sample are listed, as sequenced in a study of T cells expressing NK-cell markers. No DNA is given; TCRdb re-called the 5' RACE reads and lists each CDR3 protein once. This listing includes about 260,000 distinct CDR3 sequences. Specimen: blood T cells: a sorted CD56 or NKG2C T cell subset, CD4+ or CD8+ T cells, or bulk PBMC T cells (not recorded which). All receptors come from a man between 18 and 35 years old in good health.

V and J are TRBV21-1 and TRBJ1-5. TRBV21-1 is given as a pseudogene. The CDR3 is 13 residues long. Here the CDR3 reads CASREGAHQPQHF.

This chain links TRBV7-2 with TRBJ2-5; with no DNA, the TCRdb D assignment of TRBD2 cannot be verified. The CDR3 is 16 amino acids. Germline values: CDR1 SGHTA, CDR2 FQGNSA. CDR3 amino acids: CASSLGLLAGVETQYF.

This chain uses TRBV19 with TRBJ2-2. Germline V gene sequence: CDR1 LNHDA, CDR2 SQIVND (reference sequence). The CDR3 covers 14 residues. The CDR3 sequence: CASRLRLDTGELFF.

J is TRBJ2-5 and V is TRBV5-5; TCRdb's D call of TRBD1 is untestable without DNA. Germline CDR1 is SGHKS and CDR2 is YYEKEE (reference sequence). The CDR3 loop spans 15 amino acids. The chain's CDR3 is CASSLVPGVQETQYF.

V gene TRBV30 combines with J gene TRBJ2-7; the TCRdb D gene call, TRBD1, has no DNA to confirm it. Germline values: CDR1 GTSNPN, CDR2 SVGIG (reference sequence). The CDR3 contains 12 residues. The CDR3 protein is CAWSDRGNEQYF. The whole variable domain, filled in from reference TRBV30 and TRBJ2-7, reads SQTIHQWPATLVQPVGSPLSLECTVEGTSNPNLYWYRQAAGRGLQLLFYSVGIGQISSEVPQNLSASRPQDRQFILSSKKLLLSDSGFYLCAWSDRGNEQYFGPGTRLTVT.

J is TRBJ2-4 and V is TRBV12-3 or TRBV12-4; as DNA is missing, the TRBD1 call by TCRdb cannot be tested. The CDR3 loop spans 15 amino acids. CDR3: CASRSTGVKGDIQYF.

This chain links TRBV3-1 with TRBJ2-1; TCRdb names TRBD1, which stays unverified in the absence of DNA. The CDR3 spans 16 residues. Germline V gives CDR1 LGHDT, CDR2 YNNKEL (reference sequence). The CDR3 protein is CASSQVTGISYNEQFF.

V gene TRBV25-1 combines with J gene TRBJ2-4; the D call from TCRdb, TRBD1, cannot be confirmed without DNA. CDR3 size: 16 residues. Germline CDR1 and CDR2: MGHDK and SYGVNS. The CDR3 loop reads CASSEPAGEAKNIQYF.

The chain joins TRBV5-6 to TRBJ2-1; the TRBD1 assignment by TCRdb is unverifiable without DNA. The CDR3 spans 15 residues. Germline-derived CDR1 and CDR2 are SGHDT and YYEEEE. CDR3 amino acids: CASSITGRLYNEQFF.

V usage is TRBV11-2 and J usage is TRBJ2-1; TCRdb lists TRBD2, though no DNA is available to test this call. The CDR3 has 14 residues. The germline CDR1 and CDR2 sequences are SGHAT and FQNNGV. The CDR3 reads CASSLEREIHEQFF. Drawing the rest from reference TRBV11-2 and TRBJ2-1, the complete variable domain is EAGVAQSPRYKIIEKRQSVAFWCNPISGHATLYWYQQILGQGPKLLIQFQNNGVVDDSQLPKDRFSAERLKGVDSTLKIQPAKLEDSAVYLCASSLEREIHEQFFGPGTRLTVL.

The CDR3 reads CASSPLAGINEQFF. V is TRBV18 and J is TRBJ2-1; TCRdb's D call of TRBD2 is untestable without DNA. The CDR3 extends over 14 amino acids. Germline CDR1 is KGHSH and CDR2 is LQKENI.

The gene calls are TRBV28 and TRBJ2-2; TCRdb names TRBD1, which stays unverified in the absence of DNA. Looked up from germline, CDR1 is MDHEN and CDR2 is SYDVKM. This CDR3 region has 15 residues. This CDR3 is CASSLPDRNTGELFF.

The V gene is TRBV10-3, the J gene TRBJ2-6; TCRdb indicates TRBD1, and absent DNA this call remains unverified. Germline V gives CDR1 ENHRY, CDR2 SYGVKD. The CDR3 runs to 20 residues. The CDR3 spells CAISDPGLGASFSGANVLTF.

The genes are TRBV12-5 and TRBJ2-1; TCRdb names TRBD2, which stays unverified in the absence of DNA. This CDR3 is 14 amino acids long. The germline CDR1 and CDR2 sequences are LGHNT and FRNRAP. This CDR3 is CASGPGGLAAEQFF.

The chain's CDR3 is CASSMVRAGELFF. The V and J genes are TRBV19 and TRBJ2-2. The CDR3 sequence is 13 residues long. CDR1 is LNHDA and CDR2 is SQIVND in the germline V gene (reference sequence).